This TCR beta chain was recovered during a study of cytomegalovirus exposure and HLA in healthy donors. About the research overall: In terms of ancestry, the Caucasian-associated cluster contained 81% of the 300 to 400 genotyped donors.

Regarding this clone: Its antigen is currently unknown.

Study outcomes and limitations: Presence/absence analyses took donor sequencing depth as roughly uniform. Being productive about 87% or about 30% of the time was typical of most TCR beta V segments in an earlier analysis. One variant, a missense change in DCLRE1C, was linked in a later analysis to TCR beta V- and J-gene trimming.

The CDR3 loop spans 13 amino acids. Germline-derived CDR1 and CDR2 are MDHEN and SYDVKM. Trimming left V 10 bases short and J 3 bases short, with 13 bases between. 60 Vbeta and 13 Jbeta primers were used in PCR. Generated by immunoSEQ multiplex PCR, the TCRdb table keeps only in-frame clones and is missing some. The sample lists over 100,000 clones, over 75% occurring once. This TCR derives from a woman between 18 and 29 years old in good health and CMV-seropositive. The sample consisted of PBMCs. V and J are TRBV28 and TRBJ2-1; tentatively, D is TRBD2 (5 bases). Here the CDR3 reads CATRTQGYNEQFF. CDR3 nucleotides: TGTGCCACCAGGACTCAAGGCTACAATGAGCAGTTCTTC.